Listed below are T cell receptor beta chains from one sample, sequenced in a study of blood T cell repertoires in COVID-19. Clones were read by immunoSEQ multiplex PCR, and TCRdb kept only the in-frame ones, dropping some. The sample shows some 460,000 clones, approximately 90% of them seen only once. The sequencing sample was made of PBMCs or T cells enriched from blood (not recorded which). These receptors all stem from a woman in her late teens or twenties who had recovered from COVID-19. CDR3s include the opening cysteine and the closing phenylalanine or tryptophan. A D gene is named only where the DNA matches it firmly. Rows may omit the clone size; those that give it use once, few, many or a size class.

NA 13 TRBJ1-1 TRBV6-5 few CASSYFPSGGAFF TGTGCCAGCAGTTACTTCCCATCCGGGGGAGCTTTCTTT
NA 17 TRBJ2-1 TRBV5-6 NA CASSLDRPDPSYNEQFF TGTGCCAGCAGCTTGGACAGACCCGACCCTTCCTACAATGAGCAGTTCTTC
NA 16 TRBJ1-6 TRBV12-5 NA CASGSYSRGYNSPLHF TGTGCTAGTGGTTCCTACTCCAGGGGCTATAATTCACCCCTCCACTTT
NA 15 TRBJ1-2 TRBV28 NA CASSLPGSDYGGYTF TGTGCCAGCAGTTTACCCGGGAGCGACTATGGTGGCTACACCTTC
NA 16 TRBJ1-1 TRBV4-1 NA CASSQDSVQVAAEAFF TGCGCCAGCAGCCAAGATAGTGTCCAGGTCGCCGCTGAAGCTTTCTTT
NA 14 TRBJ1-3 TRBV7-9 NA CASSFGGAGNTIYF TGTGCCAGCAGCTTTGGAGGGGCTGGAAACACCATATATTTT
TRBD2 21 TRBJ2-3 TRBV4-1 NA CASSPFWTSGGAGGGEDTQYF TGCGCCAGCAGCCCCTTCTGGACTAGCGGGGGGGCGGGAGGTGGCGAAGATACGCAGTATTTT
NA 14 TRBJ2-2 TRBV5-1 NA CASSLGQDTGELFF TGCGCCAGCAGCTTGGGACAAGACACCGGGGAGCTGTTTTTT
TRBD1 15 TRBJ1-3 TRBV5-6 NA CASSPEGQTGNTIYF TGTGCCAGCAGCCCGGAGGGACAGACTGGAAACACCATATATTTT
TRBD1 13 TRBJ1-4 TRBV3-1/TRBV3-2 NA CASSRTGNEKLFF TGTGCCAGCAGTCGGACAGGGAATGAAAAACTGTTTTTT
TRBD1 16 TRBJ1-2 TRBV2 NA CASMYGEGQGVYGYTF TGTGCCAGCATGTATGGAGAGGGACAGGGGGTCTATGGCTACACCTTC
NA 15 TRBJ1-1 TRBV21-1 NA CATHDSGHLNTEAFF TGTGCCACCCACGATTCGGGACACCTGAACACTGAAGCTTTCTTT
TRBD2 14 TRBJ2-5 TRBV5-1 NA CASSLSAGEETQYF TGCGCCAGCAGCTTGTCTGCGGGAGAAGAGACCCAGTACTTC
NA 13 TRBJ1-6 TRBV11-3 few CASSRGLGSPLHF TGTGCCAGCAGTAGGGGGTTAGGATCACCCCTCCACTTT
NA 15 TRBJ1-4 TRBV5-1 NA CASSLTDIANEKLFF TGCGCCAGCAGCTTAACAGATATAGCTAATGAAAAACTGTTTTTT
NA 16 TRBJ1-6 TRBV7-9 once CASSSSNRVLNSPLHF TGTGCCAGCAGCTCCTCCAACCGGGTCCTTAATTCACCCCTCCACTTT
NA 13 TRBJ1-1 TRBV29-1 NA CSVGTALNTEAFF TGCAGCGTTGGGACAGCACTGAACACTGAAGCTTTCTTT
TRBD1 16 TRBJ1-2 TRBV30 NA CAWRPLKGGSNYGYTF TGTGCCTGGAGACCCCTTAAAGGGGGCTCTAACTATGGCTACACCTTC
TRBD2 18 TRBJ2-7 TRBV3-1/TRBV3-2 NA CASSHRTSGGPSSYEQYF TGTGCCAGCAGCCACCGGACTAGCGGGGGGCCCAGCTCCTACGAGCAGTACTTC
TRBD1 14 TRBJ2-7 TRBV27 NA CASSGDRALYEQYF TGTGCCAGCAGTGGGGACAGGGCTCTATACGAGCAGTACTTC
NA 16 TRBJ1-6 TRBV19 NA CASSPQQSSYNSPLHF TGTGCCAGTAGCCCTCAACAGAGCTCCTATAATTCACCCCTCCACTTT
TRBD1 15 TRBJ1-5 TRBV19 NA CASRTGGDSNQPQHF TGTGCCAGTCGGACAGGGGGGGATAGCAATCAGCCCCAGCATTTT
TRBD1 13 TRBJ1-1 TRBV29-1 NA CSVNPGQGFEAFF TGCAGCGTCAACCCGGGACAGGGGTTTGAAGCTTTCTTT
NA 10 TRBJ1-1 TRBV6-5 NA CASRLTEAFF TGTGCCAGCAGGTTAACTGAAGCTTTCTTT
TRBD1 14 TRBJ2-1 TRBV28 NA CASMGDRGYNEQFF TGTGCCAGCATGGGGGACAGGGGTTACAATGAGCAGTTCTTC
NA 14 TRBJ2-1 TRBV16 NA CASSRSGYYNEQFF TGTGCCAGCAGCCGGAGCGGGTACTACAATGAGCAGTTCTTC
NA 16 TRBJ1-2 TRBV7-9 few CASSSLEGSASYGYTF TGTGCCAGCAGCTCTCTCGAGGGCAGCGCTTCCTATGGCTACACCTTC
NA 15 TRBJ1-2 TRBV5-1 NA CASSLNTGRDYGYTF TGCGCCAGCAGCTTGAATACAGGGCGTGACTATGGCTACACCTTC
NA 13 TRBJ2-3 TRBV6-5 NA CAARDPSTDTQYF TGTGCCGCCCGGGATCCTAGCACAGATACGCAGTATTTT
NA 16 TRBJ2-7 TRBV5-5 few CASSYPGRGRDYEQYF TGTGCCAGCAGCTATCCTGGACGGGGAAGGGACTACGAGCAGTACTTC
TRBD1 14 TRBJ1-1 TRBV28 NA CASSRGLGNTEAFF TGTGCCTCTTCGAGGGGGCTAGGGAACACTGAAGCTTTCTTT
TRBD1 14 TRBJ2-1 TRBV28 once CASQGASSYNEQFF TGTGCCAGCCAGGGGGCTTCATCCTACAATGAGCAGTTCTTC
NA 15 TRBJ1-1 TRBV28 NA CASYRRGGVNTEAFF TGTGCCAGCTATCGAAGGGGTGGGGTTAACACTGAAGCTTTCTTT
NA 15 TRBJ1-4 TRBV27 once CASSLGGRVGEKLFF TGTGCCAGCAGTTTGGGGGGACGGGTTGGCGAAAAACTGTTTTTT
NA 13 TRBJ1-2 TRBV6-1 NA CASSSASPGGYTF TGTGCCAGCAGTAGTGCCTCCCCGGGTGGCTACACCTTC
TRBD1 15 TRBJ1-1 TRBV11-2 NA CASSLEAGGRTEAFF TGTGCCAGCAGCTTAGAGGCAGGGGGAAGAACTGAAGCTTTCTTT
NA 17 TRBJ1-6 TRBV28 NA CASSPSGTWGGNSPLHF TGTGCCAGCAGTCCCTCCGGGACCTGGGGGGGAAATTCACCCCTCCACTTT
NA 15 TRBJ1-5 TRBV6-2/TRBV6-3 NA CASSFLEVSNQPQHF TGTGCCAGCAGTTTTCTGGAGGTTAGCAATCAGCCCCAGCATTTT
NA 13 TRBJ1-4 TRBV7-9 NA CAAGDTTNEKLFF TGTGCAGCCGGGGACACCACTAATGAAAAACTGTTTTTT
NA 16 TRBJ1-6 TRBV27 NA CASSYRSDTYNSPLHF TGTGCCAGCAGTTATAGGTCGGACACCTATAATTCACCCCTCCACTTT
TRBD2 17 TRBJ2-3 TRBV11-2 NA CASSLGLAGGSTDTQYF TGTGCCAGCAGCTTAGGGTTAGCGGGGGGTAGCACAGATACGCAGTATTTT
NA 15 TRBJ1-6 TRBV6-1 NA CASSEWGLVYSPLHF TGTGCCAGCAGTGAATGGGGGCTTGTTTATTCACCCCTCCACTTT
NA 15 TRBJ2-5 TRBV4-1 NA CASSPRDIIKETQYF TGCGCCAGCAGCCCCCGGGACATAATAAAAGAGACCCAGTACTTC
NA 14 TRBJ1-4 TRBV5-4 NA CASSLQGNNEKLFF TGTGCCAGCAGTCTTCAGGGGAATAATGAAAAACTGTTTTTT
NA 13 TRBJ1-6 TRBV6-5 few CASRFSDNSPLHF TGTGCCAGCAGATTCAGCGATAATTCACCCCTCCACTTT
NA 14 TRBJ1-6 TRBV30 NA CAWSVSPVNSPLHF TGTGCCTGGAGTGTTTCCCCGGTAAATTCACCCCTCCACTTT
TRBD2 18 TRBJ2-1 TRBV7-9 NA CASSQGTGTSGGANEQFF TGTGCCAGCAGCCAAGGCACTGGGACTAGCGGGGGGGCCAATGAGCAGTTCTTC
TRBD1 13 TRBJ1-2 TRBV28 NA CASRGGTGEFGTF TGTGCCAGCAGGGGCGGGACAGGAGAATTCGGCACCTTC
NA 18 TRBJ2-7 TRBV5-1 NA CASSPLPVGGTIPYEQYF TGCGCCAGCAGCCCTCTCCCGGTAGGAGGGACGATACCCTACGAGCAGTACTTC
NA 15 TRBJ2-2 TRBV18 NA CASSFGGPVTGELFF TGTGCCAGCTCGTTCGGGGGGCCAGTCACCGGGGAGCTGTTTTTT
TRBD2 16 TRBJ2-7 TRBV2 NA CASSEVGRGATYEQYF TGTGCCAGCAGTGAAGTGGGGCGGGGGGCGACCTACGAGCAGTACTTC
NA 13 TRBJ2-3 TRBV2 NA CASTSLRADTQYF TGTGCCAGCACTTCCCTAAGAGCAGATACGCAGTATTTT
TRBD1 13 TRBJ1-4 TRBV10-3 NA CAISESEGARLFF TGTGCCATCAGTGAGTCTGAGGGGGCAAGACTGTTTTTT
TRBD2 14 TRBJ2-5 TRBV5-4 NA CASSLGTSLETQYF TGTGCCAGCAGCTTGGGGACTAGCCTGGAGACCCAGTACTTC
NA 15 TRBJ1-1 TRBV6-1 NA CASSEDGEVGTEAFF TGTGCCAGCAGTGAAGATGGGGAGGTGGGCACTGAAGCTTTCTTT
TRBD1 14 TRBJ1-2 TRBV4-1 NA CASSQEKGQGSYTF TGCGCCAGCAGCCAAGAAAAGGGACAGGGTAGCTACACCTTC
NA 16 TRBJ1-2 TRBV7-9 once CASSHINRFLPYGYTF TGTGCCAGCAGCCACATAAACAGGTTCCTACCCTATGGCTACACCTTC